One sample yielded the 17 T cell receptor beta chains listed below, sequenced in a study of control samples from healthy donors and cancer patients. Method: immunoSEQ multiplex PCR; TCRdb's copy keeps in-frame clones and lacks some. The sample shows tens of thousands of clones, 80% to 90% of them seen only once. Material: PBMCs. Receptor source: a woman between 55 and 75 years old with head and neck cancer.

The chain carries TRBV4-2 and TRBJ2-2, with a tentative D call TRBD2 (5 bases). V was shortened by 2 bases and J by 3 bases, with 13 bases between the two germline ends. This CDR3 has 16 amino acids. CDR1 is LGHNA and CDR2 is YNFKEQ in the germline V gene. The CDR3 nucleotides are TGTGCCAGCAGCCAATCTTTTTTCGGGGACACCGGGGAGCTGTTTTTT. This sequence encodes CASSQSFFGDTGELFF.

As for this clone: Additional DNA sequences in this sample encode the identical CDR3. The chain links TRBV5-1 to TRBJ2-2; TRBD2 might be the D (6 bases). V was clipped by 5 bases and J by 6 bases, with 11 bases between them. This CDR3 comprises 13 residues. Germline V gives CDR1 SGHRS, CDR2 YFSETQ. CDR3 bases: TGCGCCAGCAGTCTCGGGGGTTCCGGGGAGCTGTTTTTT. Its protein is CASSLGGSGELFF.

The chain is built from TRBV9 and TRBJ2-2; TRBD1 might be the D (6 bases). CDR1 is SGDLS, CDR2 YYNGEE, per germline. Trimming shortened V by 3 bases and J by 2 bases, and 8 bases separated the two germline ends. CDR3 length: 14 residues. DNA for the CDR3: TGTGCCAGCAGCGCGACAGGAAACACCGGGGAGCTGTTTTTT. Amino acids: CASSATGNTGELFF. Full variable domain (outside the CDR3, taken from reference TRBV9 and TRBJ2-2): DSGVTQTPKHLITATGQRVTLRCSPRSGDLSVYWYQQSLDQGLQFLIQYYNGEERAKGNILERFSAQQFPDLHSELNLSSLELGDSALYFCASSATGNTGELFFGEGSRLTVL.

The chain uses TRBV28 and TRBJ2-7; 8 nucleotides match TRBD2. CDR1 MDHEN and CDR2 SYDVKM come from the germline V gene. The CDR3 length is 16 residues. With V trimmed by 4 bases and J by 3 bases, 11 bases remained unmatched. The CDR3 DNA sequence: TGTGCCAGCAGTTCCCCTTCGGGGCGGGGGGTCTACGAGCAGTACTTC. Translation gives CASSSPSGRGVYEQYF.

V usage is TRBV6-2 or TRBV6-3 and J usage is TRBJ2-1; D call uncertain. The germline V and J ends were trimmed by 0 bases and 3 bases, with 0 bases remaining between them. The CDR3 runs 12 residues. Germline lookup yields CDR1 MNHEY and CDR2 SVGEGT. The CDR3, as DNA: TGTGCCAGCAGTTACTCCTACAATGAGCAGTTCTTC. Translated: CASSYSYNEQFF.

The chain joins TRBV5-4 to TRBJ1-2; 10 bases align to TRBD1. Germline lookup yields CDR1 SGHNT and CDR2 YYREEE (reference sequence). Germline trimming cut 4 bases from V and 8 bases from J; bases unmatched to any gene: 17. The CDR3 loop spans 17 amino acids. CDR3 sequence: CASSVAGTGESSRGYTF. The CDR3 region has the DNA TGTGCCAGCAGCGTCGCCGGGACAGGGGAATCGTCTCGAGGCTACACCTTC.

The CDR3: CATSDGPLPETQYF. The CDR3 DNA follows: TGTGCCACCAGTGATGGGCCTTTGCCAGAGACCCAGTACTTC. The chain joins TRBV24-1 to TRBJ2-5, with D hard to call. V lost 3 bases to trimming and J lost 4 bases, with 11 bases between them. The germline V gene has CDR1 KGHDR and CDR2 SFDVKD. This CDR3 has 14 residues.

This clone was recorded a few times. The chain employs TRBV15 and TRBJ2-2; D unclear. Trimming took off 0 bases at V and 4 bases at J, with 12 bases between the two ends. Germline values: CDR1 LNHNV, CDR2 YYDKDF (reference sequence). The CDR3 runs 16 residues. As DNA, the CDR3 is TGTGCCACCAGCAGAGATGGCTACAGTGGCACCGGGGAGCTGTTTTTT. This sequence encodes CATSRDGYSGTGELFF.

The rearrangement joins TRBV27 to TRBJ2-4; TRBD1 aligns across 9 bases. Trimming at V came to 8 bases and at J to 5 bases, leaving 13 bases not matched to a gene. Germline V lookup: CDR1 MNHEY, CDR2 SMNVEV (reference sequence). CDR3 size: 16 residues. The CDR3 bases are TGTGCCAGCCGAAAGCATATGGACAGGGGCGAAAACATTCAGTACTTC. Protein sequence: CASRKHMDRGENIQYF.

The V call is TRBV29-1, the J call TRBJ1-2; tentative D call: TRBD1 (5 bases). V was clipped by 7 bases and J by 7 bases, with 7 bases between them. Germline lookup yields CDR1 SQVTM and CDR2 ANQGSEA. This CDR3 comprises 9 residues. In DNA, the CDR3 is TGCAGCGACGACAGTGGCTACACCTTC. Amino acid sequence: CSDDSGYTF. Looking up the rest from reference TRBV29-1 and TRBJ1-2 gives the full variable domain: SAVISQKPSRDICQRGTSLTIQCQVDSQVTMMFWYRQQPGQSLTLIATANQGSEATYESGFVIDKFPISRPNLTFSTLTVSNMSPEDSSIYLCSDDSGYTFGSGTRLTVV.

The chain recombines TRBV6-5 with TRBJ2-1, with TRBD2 identical over 7 bases. The germline gives CDR1 MNHEY, CDR2 SVGAGI. The CDR3 has 15 amino acids. Trimming at V came to 8 bases and at J to 3 bases, leaving 10 bases not matched to a gene. The CDR3 bases are TGTGCCAGCGGGCGGGAGTTCAACCTCTACAATGAGCAGTTCTTC. Encoded protein: CASGREFNLYNEQFF.

This clone was observed a single time. The chain recombines TRBV19 with TRBJ1-1, with D possibly being TRBD1 (6 bases). The V gene's germline CDR1 is LNHDA and CDR2 SQIVND (reference sequence). V was trimmed by 5 bases and J by 4 bases, leaving 20 bases between them. The length of the CDR3 is 16 residues. As DNA, the CDR3 is TGTGCCAGTAGTGCGGGACTCTCGAGGGGGGGCACTGAAGCTTTCTTT. This gives the protein CASSAGLSRGGTEAFF. The whole variable domain, filled in from reference TRBV19 and TRBJ1-1, reads DGGITQSPKYLFRKEGQNVTLSCEQNLNHDAMYWYRQDPGQGLRLIYYSQIVNDFQKGDIAEGYSVSREKKESFPLTVTSAQKNPTAFYLCASSAGLSRGGTEAFFGQGTRLTVV.

The chain links TRBV27 to TRBJ1-1, with a tentative D call TRBD1 (5 bases). Trimming removed 5 bases from V and 1 base from J, with 8 bases in between. The CDR3 has 13 amino acids. In germline, CDR1 is MNHEY, CDR2 SMNVEV (reference sequence). CDR3 nucleotides: TGTGCCAGCAGTGGGGACGCGAACACTGAAGCTTTCTTT. Protein product: CASSGDANTEAFF.

The V gene is TRBV7-9, the J gene TRBJ2-4; the D gene is possibly TRBD1 (6 bases). Deletions cut 5 bases from V and 5 bases from J, with 16 bases between. Germline lookup yields CDR1 SEHNR and CDR2 FQNEAQ (reference sequence). This CDR3 spans 15 amino acids. The CDR3 loop is CASSGDRTRQNIQYF. CDR3 DNA sequence: TGTGCCAGCAGCGGAGACAGGACAAGACAAAACATTCAGTACTTC.

V is TRBV5-1 and J is TRBJ1-1; tentatively, D is TRBD1 (6 bases). Trimming took off 1 base at V and 5 bases at J, with 12 bases between the two ends. Germline values: CDR1 SGHRS, CDR2 YFSETQ. This CDR3 has 14 amino acids. The CDR3 nucleotides read TGCGCCAGCAGCTTGTCAGGGGTTGGGACTGAAGCTTTCTTT. It translates to CASSLSGVGTEAFF.

This rearrangement joins TRBV19 to TRBJ1-4; tentative D call: TRBD1 (5 bases). CDR1 is LNHDA, CDR2 SQIVND, per germline (reference sequence). This CDR3 contains 14 residues. The ends were cut back, 6 bases at V and 5 bases at J, with 13 bases in the middle. DNA for the CDR3: TGTGCCAGTAGCGAACAGGTCTCCAATGAAAAACTGTTTTTT. Amino acids: CASSEQVSNEKLFF.

V usage is TRBV5-1 and J usage is TRBJ1-2; D is unclear. Germline-derived CDR1 and CDR2 are SGHRS and YFSETQ. V shed 2 bases and J shed 2 bases, with 7 bases lying between them. The CDR3 is made up of 13 amino acids. CDR3 loop: CASSFAENYGYTF. CDR3 sequence (DNA): TGCGCCAGCAGCTTCGCCGAAAACTATGGCTACACCTTC. The full variable domain, its missing parts supplied by reference TRBV5-1 and TRBJ1-2, is KAGVTQTPRYLIKTRGQQVTLSCSPISGHRSVSWYQQTPGQGLQFLFEYFSETQRNKGNFPGRFSGRQFSNSRSEMNVSTLELGDSALYLCASSFAENYGYTFGSGTRLTVV.